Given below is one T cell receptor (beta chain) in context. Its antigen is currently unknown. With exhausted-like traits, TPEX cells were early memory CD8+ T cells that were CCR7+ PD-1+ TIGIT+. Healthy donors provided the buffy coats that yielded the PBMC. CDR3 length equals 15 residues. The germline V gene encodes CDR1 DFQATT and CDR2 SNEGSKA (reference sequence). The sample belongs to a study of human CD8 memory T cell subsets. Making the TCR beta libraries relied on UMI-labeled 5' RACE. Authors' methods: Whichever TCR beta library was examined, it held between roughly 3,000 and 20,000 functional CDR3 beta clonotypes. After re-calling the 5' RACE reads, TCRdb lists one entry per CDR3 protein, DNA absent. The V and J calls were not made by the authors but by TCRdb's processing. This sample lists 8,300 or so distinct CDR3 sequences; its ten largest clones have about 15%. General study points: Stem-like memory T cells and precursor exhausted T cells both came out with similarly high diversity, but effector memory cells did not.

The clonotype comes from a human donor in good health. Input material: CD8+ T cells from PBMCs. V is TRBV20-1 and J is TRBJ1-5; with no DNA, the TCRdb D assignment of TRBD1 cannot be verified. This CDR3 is CSARGQVLGNQPQHF.